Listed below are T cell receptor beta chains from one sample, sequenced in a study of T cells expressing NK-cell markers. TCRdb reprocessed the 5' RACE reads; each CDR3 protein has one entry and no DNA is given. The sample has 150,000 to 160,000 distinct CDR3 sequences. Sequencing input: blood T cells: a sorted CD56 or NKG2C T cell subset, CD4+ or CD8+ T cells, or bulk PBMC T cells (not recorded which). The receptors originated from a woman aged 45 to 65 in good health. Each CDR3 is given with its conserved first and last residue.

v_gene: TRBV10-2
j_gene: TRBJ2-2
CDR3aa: CASSNRSTGELFF

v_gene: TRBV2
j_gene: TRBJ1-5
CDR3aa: CASRWADRANQPQHF

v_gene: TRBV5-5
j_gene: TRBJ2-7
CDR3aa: CASSPRQFEQYF

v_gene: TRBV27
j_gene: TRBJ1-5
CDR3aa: CASGTSEALTENF

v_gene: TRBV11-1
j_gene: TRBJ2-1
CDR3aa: CASSFTPSSGRGDEQFF

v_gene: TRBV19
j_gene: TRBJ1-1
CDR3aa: CASHLSANTEAFF

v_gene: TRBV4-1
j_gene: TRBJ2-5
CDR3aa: CASNPGGGVETQYF

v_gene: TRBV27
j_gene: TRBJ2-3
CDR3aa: CATTITGTASTDTQYF

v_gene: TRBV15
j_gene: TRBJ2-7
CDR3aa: CATSRDSRTGGYEQYF

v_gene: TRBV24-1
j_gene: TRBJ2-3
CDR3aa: CATTDGADTQYF

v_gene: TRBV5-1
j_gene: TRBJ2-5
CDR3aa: CASSFAGVGQGQETQYF

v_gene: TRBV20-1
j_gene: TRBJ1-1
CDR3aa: CSAVAGEIEAFF

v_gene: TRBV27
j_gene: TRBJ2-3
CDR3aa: CASSLQIYSTDTQYF

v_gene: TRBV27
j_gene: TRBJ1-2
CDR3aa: CASSSLPGGIQGYTF

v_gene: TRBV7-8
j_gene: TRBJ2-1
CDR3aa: CASSLGLVNEQFF

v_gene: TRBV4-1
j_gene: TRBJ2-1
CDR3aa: CASSQELVGNEQFF

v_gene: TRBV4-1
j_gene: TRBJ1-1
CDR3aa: CASSLWDSDVYMNTEAFF

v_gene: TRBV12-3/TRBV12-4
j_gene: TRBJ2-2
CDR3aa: CASSWGTGGAGELFF

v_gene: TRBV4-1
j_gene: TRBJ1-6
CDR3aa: CASSQANLNSPLHF

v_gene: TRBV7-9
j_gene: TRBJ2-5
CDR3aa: CASSETRDETQYF

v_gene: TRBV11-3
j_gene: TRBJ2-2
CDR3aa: CASSDWGGLNTGELFF

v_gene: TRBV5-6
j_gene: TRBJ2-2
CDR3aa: CASSLIGAVGTGELFF

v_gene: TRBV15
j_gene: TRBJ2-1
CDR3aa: CATSRDWGTGVHNEQFF

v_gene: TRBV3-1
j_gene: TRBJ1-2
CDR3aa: CASSQGTGLASGYTF

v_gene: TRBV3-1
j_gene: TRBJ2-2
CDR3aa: CASSQDTLGPTGELFF

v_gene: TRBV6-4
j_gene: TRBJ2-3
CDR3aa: CASSDSGAGAPDTQYF

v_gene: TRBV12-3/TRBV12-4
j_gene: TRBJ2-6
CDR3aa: CASTNSVRPYSGANVLTF

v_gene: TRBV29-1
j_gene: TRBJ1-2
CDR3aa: CSVDELVRDRYGYTF

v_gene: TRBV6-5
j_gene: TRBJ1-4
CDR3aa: CASSPDGGFREKLFF

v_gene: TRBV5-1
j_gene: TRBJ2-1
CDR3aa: CASSQGGISVAYNEQFF

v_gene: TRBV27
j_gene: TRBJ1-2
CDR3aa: CASSHSNYGYTF

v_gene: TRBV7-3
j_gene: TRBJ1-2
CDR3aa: CASSLPGVDRYGYTF

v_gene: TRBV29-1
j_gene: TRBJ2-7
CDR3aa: CSVEVLDSYEQYF